Each of the 31 T cell receptor beta chains below was sequenced from the same sample in a study of blood T cell repertoires in COVID-19. Assay used: immunoSEQ multiplex PCR; TCRdb lists only in-frame clones, some missing. The repertoire holds about 68,000 clones, with approximately 88% as singletons. Sequencing was carried out using peripheral blood. These receptors were taken from a man over 45 with active COVID-19.

This clone appeared once. The rearrangement links TRBV23-1 to TRBJ1-6; 8 bases match TRBD1. TRBV23-1 is flagged as an ORF with uncertain function. Trimming removed 2 bases from V and 7 bases from J; junction bases left unmatched: 13. The CDR3 extends over 18 amino acids. CDR3 in DNA: TGCGCCAGCAGTCAAACCCGTCAGGGGGCTTCGGGCAATTCACCCCTCCACTTT. Amino acid sequence: CASSQTRQGASGNSPLHF.

With regard to this clone: This same CDR3 is encoded by further DNA sequences in the sample. The chain is built from TRBV15 and TRBJ2-7, with D possibly TRBD1 on 6 matching bases. Trimming left V 3 bases short and J 3 bases short, with 12 bases between. The germline V gene has CDR1 LNHNV and CDR2 YYDKDF (reference sequence). CDR3 length equals 14 residues. The CDR3 region has the DNA TGTGCCACCAGCAGCCGGACAGCTAACTACGAGCAGTACTTC. Translating gives CATSSRTANYEQYF.

V gene TRBV6-5 combines with J gene TRBJ2-7, with a weak D call TRBD2 (5 bases). This CDR3 has 15 amino acids. CDR1 is MNHEY and CDR2 is SVGAGI in the germline V gene. Trimming shortened V by 0 bases and J by 3 bases, and 12 bases separated the two germline ends. The CDR3 sequence is CASSYSWESNYEQYF. The CDR3 DNA sequence: TGTGCCAGCAGTTACTCGTGGGAGTCGAACTACGAGCAGTACTTC.

This sequence joins TRBV18 and TRBJ2-5; 7 bases fit TRBD1. The V gene's germline CDR1 is KGHSH and CDR2 LQKENI. V trimming: 6 bases; J trimming: 1 base; junction bases outside the gene matches: 5. This CDR3 is built from 14 residues. The CDR3 nucleotides read TGTGCCAGCTCTCAAGACAGGGCCCAAGAGACCCAGTACTTC. Translated, it gives CASSQDRAQETQYF.

V gene TRBV5-1 combines with J gene TRBJ2-3; 8 bases fit TRBD2. In germline, CDR1 is SGHRS, CDR2 YFSETQ. Trimming took 7 bases from V and 2 from J; bases not matched to a gene: 6. The CDR3 spans 14 residues. CDR3 in amino acids: CASSGGRITDTQYF. The CDR3 region has the DNA TGCGCCAGCTCTGGCGGGAGGATCACAGATACGCAGTATTTT.

This chain connects TRBV2 to TRBJ2-1; D is unresolved. Germline lookup yields CDR1 SNHLY and CDR2 FYNNEI. V was pared by 2 bases and J by 2 bases, with 7 bases between. CDR3 length: 14 amino acids. CDR3 sequence: CASSERVAYNEQFF. CDR3 nucleotides: TGTGCCAGCAGTGAACGGGTTGCCTACAATGAGCAGTTCTTC.

The rearrangement uses TRBV5-1 and TRBJ2-2, with TRBD2 matching 7 bases. CDR3 length equals 15 residues. Unmatched junction bases numbered 8, after V lost 9 bases and J lost 0 bases. Germline V gives CDR1 SGHRS, CDR2 YFSETQ. The CDR3 coding sequence is TGCGCCACCAAGGGAGGGAACCCGAACACCGGGGAGCTGTTTTTT. Its translation is CATKGGNPNTGELFF.

The rearrangement uses TRBV27 and TRBJ1-2; 7 bases align to TRBD1. The CDR3 covers 17 residues. Germline V gene data show CDR1 as MNHEY and CDR2 as SMNVEV (reference sequence). V was clipped by 6 bases and J by 0 bases; unmatched bases: 13. CDR3 bases: TGTGCCAGCAGCCCTTCGAGGGGGCTCAGGGCTAACTATGGCTACACCTTC. This gives the protein CASSPSRGLRANYGYTF.

V usage is TRBV2 and J usage is TRBJ2-7; D is uncertain. V lost 8 bases and J 0 bases, leaving 14 bases between the germline ends. The CDR3 covers 14 residues. Germline values: CDR1 SNHLY, CDR2 FYNNEI. CDR3 sequence: CASGSVGNSYEQYF. For the CDR3, the DNA is TGTGCCAGCGGGTCGGTGGGCAACTCCTACGAGCAGTACTTC.

The rearrangement links TRBV18 to TRBJ2-3, with D possibly being TRBD1 (5 bases). Trimming removed 5 bases from V and 6 bases from J, with 24 bases in between. The CDR3 runs to 17 residues. Germline CDR1 is KGHSH and CDR2 is LQKENI. CDR3 sequence: CASSSDTGRPPKDTQYF. For the CDR3, the DNA is TGTGCCAGCTCATCCGATACAGGACGGCCTCCGAAGGATACGCAGTATTTT.

As DNA, the CDR3 is TGCGCCAGCAGAGTATTCACAGGGGCCACTGAAGCTTTCTTT. Amino acid sequence: CASRVFTGATEAFF. This chain joins TRBV5-1 and TRBJ1-1; TRBD1 agrees at 7 bases. Looked up from germline, CDR1 is SGHRS and CDR2 is YFSETQ. Trimming removed 5 bases from V and 4 bases from J; junction bases left unmatched: 8. CDR3 size: 14 residues.

The chain joins TRBV5-5 to TRBJ2-7, with D unresolved. Germline CDR1 is SGHKS and CDR2 is YYEKEE (reference sequence). V lost 0 bases and J lost 4, with 5 bases in between. The CDR3 consists of 12 residues. The CDR3 bases are TGTGCCAGCAGCTTGGTGAGTTACGAGCAGTACTTC. This codes for CASSLVSYEQYF.

The gene calls are TRBV19 and TRBJ2-3; no firm D call. The CDR3 has 14 residues. V was shortened by 2 bases and J by 2 bases, with 8 bases between the two germline ends. Germline V gene data show CDR1 as LNHDA and CDR2 as SQIVND (reference sequence). CDR3 bases: TGTGCCAGTAGTATAAAGCAGGCCACAGATACGCAGTATTTT. Residues: CASSIKQATDTQYF. Full variable domain (rest looked up from reference TRBV19 and TRBJ2-3): DGGITQSPKYLFRKEGQNVTLSCEQNLNHDAMYWYRQDPGQGLRLIYYSQIVNDFQKGDIAEGYSVSREKKESFPLTVTSAQKNPTAFYLCASSIKQATDTQYFGPGTRLTVL.

This rearrangement joins TRBV29-1 to TRBJ2-1; the match to TRBD1 covers 11 bases. The CDR3 totals 13 residues. Germline values: CDR1 SQVTM, CDR2 ANQGSEA. J gave up 9 bases and V 6 bases, and 7 bases lay outside the gene matches. CDR3 loop: CSVRTGGSSEQFF. The CDR3 nucleotides are TGCAGCGTCCGGACAGGGGGCTCATCTGAGCAGTTCTTC.

The J gene is TRBJ1-1, the V gene TRBV11-2; 8 bases align to TRBD1. From germline, CDR1 is SGHAT and CDR2 FQNNGV. This CDR3 has 14 amino acids. Germline trimming cut 5 bases from V and 0 bases from J; bases unmatched to any gene: 2. The CDR3 protein is CASSRQGLNTEAFF. In DNA form, the CDR3 reads TGTGCCAGCAGCAGACAGGGGCTGAACACTGAAGCTTTCTTT.

This clone was counted a few times. V and J are TRBV19 and TRBJ2-3, with a possible D match to TRBD1 (6 bases). Trimming took off 3 bases at V and 3 bases at J, with 13 bases between the two ends. Germline CDR1 is LNHDA and CDR2 is SQIVND (reference sequence). CDR3 length equals 15 residues. The DNA of the CDR3 is TGTGCCAGTAGTATTTGGCAGGGGCGGACAGATACGCAGTATTTT. The encoded protein is CASSIWQGRTDTQYF.

This rearrangement joins TRBV7-9 to TRBJ1-5; D is unclear. Trimming took 2 bases from V and 9 from J, leaving 5 bases between them. The CDR3 extends over 11 amino acids. Germline V gene lookup returns CDR1 SEHNR and CDR2 FQNEAQ (reference sequence). DNA of the CDR3: TGTGCCAGCAGCTTACCAGGGCCCCAGCATTTT. Encoded protein: CASSLPGPQHF.

The J gene is TRBJ2-5, the V gene TRBV29-1; TRBD2 matches at 14 bases. CDR3 size: 15 residues. Trimming at V came to 6 bases and at J to 4 bases, leaving 7 bases not matched to a gene. Germline assignment: CDR1 SQVTM and CDR2 ANQGSEA. In DNA form, the CDR3 reads TGCAGCGTGGAGACTAGCGGGGGGGCCCCAGAGACCCAGTACTTC. This translates into CSVETSGGAPETQYF. Supplemented by reference TRBV29-1 and TRBJ2-5, the full variable domain reads SAVISQKPSRDICQRGTSLTIQCQVDSQVTMMFWYRQQPGQSLTLIATANQGSEATYESGFVIDKFPISRPNLTFSTLTVSNMSPEDSSIYLCSVETSGGAPETQYFGPGTRLLVL.

The chain couples TRBV4-1 to TRBJ1-2; D is ambiguous. The CDR3 has 16 amino acids. CDR1 is MGHRA and CDR2 is YSYEKL in the germline V gene. Trimming left V 3 bases short and J 4 bases short, with 18 bases between. CDR3: CASSQVAGFTFYGYTF. The CDR3 DNA sequence: TGCGCCAGCAGCCAGGTCGCAGGCTTCACCTTCTATGGCTACACCTTC.

The CDR3 is CASSFSSDLYEQYF. In DNA, the CDR3 is TGTGCCAGCAGCTTTAGCTCGGACTTGTACGAGCAGTACTTC. V gene TRBV11-2 combines with J gene TRBJ2-7; maybe TRBD2 (5 bases). Between the trimmed V and J ends, which lost 3 bases and 4 bases, there was a span of 13 bases. Germline lookup yields CDR1 SGHAT and CDR2 FQNNGV. The length of the CDR3 is 14 residues.

The chain joins TRBV28 to TRBJ1-2; 10 nucleotides align to TRBD1. CDR1 MDHEN and CDR2 SYDVKM come from the germline V gene. The ends lost 7 bases at V and 4 bases at J; junction bases unmatched: 3. This CDR3 is 13 amino acids long. The CDR3 DNA reads as TGTGCCAGCACATGGACAGGGGGCTATGGCTACACCTTC. Translation gives CASTWTGGYGYTF.

The rearrangement uses TRBV6-2 or TRBV6-3 and TRBJ2-2; D is uncertain. The V end lost 5 bases, the J end lost 3 bases, and 7 bases lay between the germline ends. Per the germline V gene, CDR1 is MNHEY and CDR2 is SVGEGT. This CDR3 spans 13 amino acids. CDR3 DNA sequence: TGTGCCAGCAGTACGCGATACACCGGGGAGCTGTTTTTT. This sequence encodes CASSTRYTGELFF.

This clone occurred a few times. V gene TRBV7-6 combines with J gene TRBJ2-1, with 10 positions matching TRBD2. CDR1 is SGHVS and CDR2 is FNYEAQ in the germline V gene. Trimming took 1 base from V and 4 from J; bases not matched to a gene: 1. CDR3 length: 15 amino acids. The CDR3 sequence: CASSLVAGGYNEQFF. CDR3 nucleotides: TGTGCCAGCAGCTTAGTAGCGGGGGGTTACAATGAGCAGTTCTTC.

This chain joins TRBV2 and TRBJ2-3; D gene ambiguous. Trimming pared 3 bases from V and 4 bases from J, leaving 11 bases between. CDR3 length equals 14 residues. Germline assignment: CDR1 SNHLY and CDR2 FYNNEI. CDR3 sequence (DNA): TGTGCCAGCAGTGATAAGAGTTACGCAGATACGCAGTATTTT. Encoded protein: CASSDKSYADTQYF.

The V call is TRBV25-1, the J call TRBJ2-5; 8 bases are shared with TRBD1. Germline CDR1 reads MGHDK; CDR2 reads SYGVNS. The CDR3 runs to 13 residues. Trimming at V came to 6 bases and at J to 3 bases, leaving 3 bases not matched to a gene. The CDR3 DNA reads TGTGCCAGCAGAGAGACAGGGGAAGAGACCCAGTACTTC. Translated, it gives CASRETGEETQYF.

V usage is TRBV7-6 and J usage is TRBJ1-1, with D uncertain. With 2 bases removed from V and 1 base from J, the gap between germline ends came to 5 bases. This CDR3 spans 13 amino acids. The V gene's germline CDR1 is SGHVS and CDR2 FNYEAQ. The CDR3 DNA reads as TGTGCCAGCAGCTTATCAGGGAACACTGAAGCTTTCTTT. Protein product: CASSLSGNTEAFF.

CDR3 residues: CASSPSTGQDAPQHF. The CDR3 nucleotides read TGTGCCAGCAGTCCTTCTACAGGCCAAGATGCGCCCCAGCATTTT. The chain joins TRBV6-5 to TRBJ1-5, with D possibly TRBD1 on 5 matching bases. The V and J ends lost 5 bases and 9 bases respectively, with 20 bases between them. Germline V gives CDR1 MNHEY, CDR2 SVGAGI. There are 15 residues in the CDR3.

The rearrangement uses TRBV6-5 and TRBJ1-4; a possible D gene is TRBD1 (5 bases). CDR1 and CDR2 (germline): MNHEY, SVGAGI. This CDR3 has 15 amino acids. V was pared by 7 bases and J by 8 bases, with 20 bases between. CDR3 nucleotides: TGTGCCAGCAACCCCGCCGGGGGATCTGGGGAAAAACTGTTTTTT. Its translation: CASNPAGGSGEKLFF.

The gene calls are TRBV27 and TRBJ1-2; no firm D call. The V and J ends lost 6 bases and 8 bases respectively, with 19 bases between them. CDR3 size: 14 residues. Germline lookup yields CDR1 MNHEY and CDR2 SMNVEV (reference sequence). CDR3 in amino acids: CASRRAAAAVGYTF. Written as DNA, the CDR3 is TGTGCCAGCAGGAGGGCCGCCGCCGCGGTAGGCTACACCTTC.

V usage is TRBV6-6 and J usage is TRBJ2-7, with 10 bases that match TRBD2. V lost 0 bases to trimming and J lost 5 bases; unmatched junction nucleotides: 7. This CDR3 spans 16 amino acids. The germline V gene encodes CDR1 MNHNY and CDR2 SVGAGI (reference sequence). The chain's CDR3 is CASSYSGLAGAHEQYF. The CDR3 region has the DNA TGTGCCAGCAGTTACTCAGGGCTAGCGGGAGCCCACGAGCAGTACTTC.

The rearrangement links TRBV18 to TRBJ1-1; 8 bases map to TRBD1. After removal of 2 bases from V and 4 bases from J, the junction contained 9 bases not matched to a gene. The CDR3 runs 16 residues. Germline CDR1 reads KGHSH; CDR2 reads LQKENI. Here the CDR3 reads CASSPSDQGAGTEAFF. The CDR3 bases are TGTGCCAGCTCACCATCCGACCAGGGGGCAGGCACTGAAGCTTTCTTT.